The 7 T cell receptor beta chains listed next were all sequenced from one sample in a study of low-dose radiotherapy and immunotherapy resistance in tumors. The time point was: after trial treatment. Treatment in this sample: LDRT plus nivolumab, ipilimumab, low-dose cyclophosphamide and aspirin (RACIN trial). Primers used for first-strand cDNA, a TRAV- and TRBV-specific set, covered both alpha and beta chains. A roughly 20-cycle PCR with a constant-region primer and V-primer adapter amplified TCRs. TCRdb reanalysed the reads using MiXCR and keeps one entry per CDR3 protein. The table records 60,000 or so distinct CDR3 sequences, 20% to 25% of them present only once. Sequenced material: PBMCs, taken after low-dose radiotherapy plus immunotherapy. These receptors all come from a male donor with prostate cancer.

This clonotype was counted ten times or more. The chain employs TRBV12-5 and TRBJ2-3; D remains unclear. Looked up from germline, CDR1 is LGHNT and CDR2 is FRNRAP. Trimming cost V 4 bases and J 6 bases, with 5 bases left between them. The CDR3 runs 11 residues. The CDR3 reads CASGSSDTQYF. CDR3 nucleotide sequence: TGTGCTAGTGGTTCGTCGGATACGCAGTATTTT.

The chain links TRBV10-3 to TRBJ2-1; 13 bases match TRBD2. Unmatched junction bases numbered 6, after V lost 6 bases and J lost 10 bases. Germline V gene data show CDR1 as ENHRY and CDR2 as SYGVKD. This CDR3 has 14 amino acids. CDR3 sequence reads: CAISTSGGAREQFF. Here the CDR3 DNA reads TGTGCCATCAGCACTAGCGGGGGGGCCCGGGAGCAGTTCTTC.

This rearrangement joins TRBV7-2 to TRBJ2-2; the match to TRBD2 covers 10 bases. There are 15 residues in the CDR3. V dropped 1 base and J dropped 6; count of bases not matched to a gene: 2. Germline V gene lookup returns CDR1 SGHTA and CDR2 FQGNSA. The CDR3 spells CASSLGLAGAGELFF. Written as DNA, the CDR3 is TGTGCCAGCAGCTTAGGGCTAGCGGGGGCCGGGGAGCTGTTTTTT.

This clonotype was recorded many times. This chain connects TRBV6-1 to TRBJ2-5; D is uncertain. Trimming cost V 5 bases and J 5 bases, with 15 bases left between them. The germline V gene encodes CDR1 MNHNS and CDR2 SASEGT. The CDR3 has 14 amino acids. CDR3: CASSSTSRSETQYF. Written as DNA, the CDR3 is TGTGCCAGCAGTTCCACCTCCCGGAGTGAGACCCAGTACTTC.

At least ten counts were recorded for this clonotype. The chain couples TRBV7-9 to TRBJ2-3; 8 bases map to TRBD2. CDR3 length: 14 residues. The V gene end was trimmed by 6 bases and the J gene end by 6 bases; junction bases not matched to a gene: 8. Per germline, CDR1 SEHNR and CDR2 FQNEAQ (reference sequence). CDR3 amino acids: CASSLLAAPDTQYF. In nucleotides, the CDR3 is TGTGCCAGCAGTCTACTAGCGGCTCCGGATACGCAGTATTTT.

This clonotype appeared many times. V gene TRBV6-2 or TRBV6-3 combines with J gene TRBJ1-1; D unclear. V was pared by 3 bases and J by 4 bases, with 12 bases between. The CDR3 consists of 14 residues. The germline V gene encodes CDR1 MNHEY and CDR2 SVGEGT. The CDR3 sequence is CASSYGLGITEAFF. The CDR3 DNA follows: TGTGCCAGCAGTTATGGTCTGGGGATCACTGAAGCTTTCTTT.

Here the CDR3 DNA reads TGCGCCAGCGGCGGGATCTCTCGAGAGACCCAGTACTTC. As protein: CASGGISRETQYF. The chain couples TRBV5-1 to TRBJ2-5, with D perhaps matching TRBD2 (6 bases). The germline V gene has CDR1 SGHRS and CDR2 YFSETQ. The V and J ends lost 7 bases and 4 bases respectively, with 14 bases between them. This CDR3 is built from 13 residues. Looking up the rest from reference TRBV5-1 and TRBJ2-5 gives the full variable domain: KAGVTQTPRYLIKTRGQQVTLSCSPISGHRSVSWYQQTPGQGLQFLFEYFSETQRNKGNFPGRFSGRQFSNSRSEMNVSTLELGDSALYLCASGGISRETQYFGPGTRLLVL.